This T cell receptor beta chain stems from a study of CD8 T cells in Susac syndrome. CD8+ and CD4+ blood T cells underwent TCR beta sequencing. CD8+ and CD4+ T cells were negatively isolated; TEMRA cells were FACS-enriched. It was with random hexamers that roughly 0.45 to 1 ug RNA was reverse transcribed. TCR beta CDR3 was amplified by immunoSEQ multiplex PCR. This amplification extended across 54 Vbeta and 13 Jbeta segments. Using its own MiXCR run on the immunoSEQ multiplex PCR reads, TCRdb lists one record per CDR3 protein. The table has around 300,000 distinct CDR3 sequences, 92% seen once. The germline CDR1 and CDR2 sequences are MNHNS and SASEGT. The CDR3 spans 15 residues. V was cut by 6 bases and J by 2 bases, with 13 bases left in between.

This receptor was identified in a human donor with multiple sclerosis. V gene TRBV6-1 combines with J gene TRBJ2-2; weak D call: TRBD2 (6 bases). Sequencing was carried out using CD4+ T cells from PBMCs. The CDR3 loop is CASRGGTLNTGELFF. The DNA of the CDR3 is TGTGCCAGCAGAGGAGGGACCCTTAACACCGGGGAGCTGTTTTTT.